The present T cell receptor (beta chain) was sequenced within a study of a mutant IDH1 vaccine in newly diagnosed glioma. For the study at large: Patients got their first vaccination 4-6 weeks after radiotherapy alone, or with temozolomide cycles. V12 corresponded to week 35 and V13 to week 47.

Study observations and caveats: It seemed that pseudoprogression was not linked to changes in the top peripheral T cell clonotypes.

Data came from immunoSEQ multiplex PCR; TCRdb stores just in-frame clones and leaves some out. The sample carries some 48,000 clones, roughly 80% recorded once. Indicated time point: week 35, safety follow-up. Topical imiquimod accompanied each vaccine dose, which consisted of 300 ug of mutant IDH1 20-mer peptide. The V gene lost 1 base and the J gene lost 7 bases, with 9 bases spanning the gap. The CDR3 loop spans 14 amino acids. Germline CDR1 reads SGHRS; CDR2 reads YFSETQ. This clone has more than one count but fewer than ten. The antigen is unknown. This chain joins TRBV5-1 and TRBJ1-6, with a tentative D call TRBD1 (5 bases). This material consisted of PBMCs, taken from a glioma patient whose treatment included an IDH1 peptide vaccine. This clonotype was sampled from a man aged 40-49 years with glioma. The CDR3 here is CASSLIGGNSPLHF. The CDR3 coding sequence is TGCGCCAGCAGCTTGATCGGGGGAAATTCACCCCTCCACTTT.